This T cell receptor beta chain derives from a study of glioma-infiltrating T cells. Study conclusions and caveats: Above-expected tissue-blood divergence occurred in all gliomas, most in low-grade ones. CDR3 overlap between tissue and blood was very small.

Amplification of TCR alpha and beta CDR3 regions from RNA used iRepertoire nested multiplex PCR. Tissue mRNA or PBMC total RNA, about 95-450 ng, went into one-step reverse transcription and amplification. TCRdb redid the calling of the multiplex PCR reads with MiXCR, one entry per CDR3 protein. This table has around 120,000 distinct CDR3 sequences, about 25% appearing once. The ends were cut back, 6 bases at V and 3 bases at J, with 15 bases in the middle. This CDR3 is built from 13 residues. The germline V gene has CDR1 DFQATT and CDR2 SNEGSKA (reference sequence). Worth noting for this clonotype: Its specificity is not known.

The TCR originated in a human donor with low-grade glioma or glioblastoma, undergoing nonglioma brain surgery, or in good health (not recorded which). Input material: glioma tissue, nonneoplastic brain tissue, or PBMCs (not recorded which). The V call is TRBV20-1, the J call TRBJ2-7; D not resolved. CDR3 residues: CSAEQTDHYEQYV. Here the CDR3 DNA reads TGCAGTGCGGAACAGACGGACCACTACGAGCAGTACGTC.